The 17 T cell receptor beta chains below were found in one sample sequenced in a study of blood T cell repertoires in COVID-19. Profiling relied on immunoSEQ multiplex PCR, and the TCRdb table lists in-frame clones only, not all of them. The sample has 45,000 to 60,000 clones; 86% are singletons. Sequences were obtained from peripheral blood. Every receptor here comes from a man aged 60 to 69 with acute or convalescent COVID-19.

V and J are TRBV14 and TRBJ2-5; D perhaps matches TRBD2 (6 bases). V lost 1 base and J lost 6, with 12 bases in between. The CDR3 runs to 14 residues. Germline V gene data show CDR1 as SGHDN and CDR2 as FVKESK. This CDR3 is CASSQGGGLKTQYF. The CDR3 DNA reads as TGTGCCAGCAGCCAAGGAGGAGGGTTGAAGACCCAGTACTTC.

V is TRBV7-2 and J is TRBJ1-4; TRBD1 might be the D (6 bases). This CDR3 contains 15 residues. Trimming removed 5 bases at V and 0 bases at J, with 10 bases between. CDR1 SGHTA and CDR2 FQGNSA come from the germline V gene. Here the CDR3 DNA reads TGTGCCAGCAGCCTAGGACAGACAACTAATGAAAAACTGTTTTTT. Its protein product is CASSLGQTTNEKLFF. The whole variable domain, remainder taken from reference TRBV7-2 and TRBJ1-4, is GAGVSQSPSNKVTEKGKDVELRCDPISGHTALYWYRQSLGQGLEFLIYFQGNSAPDKSGLPSDRFSAERTGGSVSTLTIQRTQQEDSAVYLCASSLGQTTNEKLFFGSGTQLSVL.

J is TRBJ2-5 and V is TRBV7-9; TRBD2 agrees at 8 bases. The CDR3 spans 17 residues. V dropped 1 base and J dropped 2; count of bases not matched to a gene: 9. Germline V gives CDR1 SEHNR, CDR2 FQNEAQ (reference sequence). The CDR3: CASSLEALAGYQETQYF. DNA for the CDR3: TGTGCCAGCAGCTTAGAGGCTCTAGCGGGTTATCAAGAGACCCAGTACTTC.

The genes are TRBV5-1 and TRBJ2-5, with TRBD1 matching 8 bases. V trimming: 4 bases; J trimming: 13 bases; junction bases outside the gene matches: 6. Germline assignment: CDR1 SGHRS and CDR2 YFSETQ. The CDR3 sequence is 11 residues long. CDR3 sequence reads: CASSEDRDVYF. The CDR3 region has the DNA TGCGCCAGCAGCGAGGACAGGGATGTGTACTTC.

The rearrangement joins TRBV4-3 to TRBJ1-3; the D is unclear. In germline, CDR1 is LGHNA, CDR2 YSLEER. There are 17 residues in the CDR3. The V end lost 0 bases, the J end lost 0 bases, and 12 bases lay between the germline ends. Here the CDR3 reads CASSQDRMGSSGNTIYF. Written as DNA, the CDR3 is TGCGCCAGCAGCCAAGATAGGATGGGGAGCTCTGGAAACACCATATATTTT.

The CDR3 reads CASSPMGLAGTEQFF. In DNA, the CDR3 is TGTGCCAGCAGCCCCATGGGACTAGCGGGAACTGAGCAGTTCTTC. The V call is TRBV7-2, the J call TRBJ2-1; TRBD2 aligns across 13 bases. With V trimmed by 5 bases and J by 9 bases, 7 bases remained unmatched. The CDR3 covers 15 residues. Germline CDR1 reads SGHTA; CDR2 reads FQGNSA.

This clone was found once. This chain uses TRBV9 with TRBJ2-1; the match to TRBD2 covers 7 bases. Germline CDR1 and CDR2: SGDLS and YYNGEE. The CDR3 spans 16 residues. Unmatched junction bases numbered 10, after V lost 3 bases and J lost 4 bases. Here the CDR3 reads CASSEGAGLAYNEQFF. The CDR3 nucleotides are TGTGCCAGCAGCGAAGGAGCGGGGCTGGCGTACAATGAGCAGTTCTTC.

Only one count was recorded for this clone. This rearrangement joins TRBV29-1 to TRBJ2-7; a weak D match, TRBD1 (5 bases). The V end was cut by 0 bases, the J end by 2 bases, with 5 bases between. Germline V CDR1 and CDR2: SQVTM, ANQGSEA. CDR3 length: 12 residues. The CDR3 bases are TGCAGCGTTGAAGAGACAGCCTACGAGCAGTACTTC. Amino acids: CSVEETAYEQYF.

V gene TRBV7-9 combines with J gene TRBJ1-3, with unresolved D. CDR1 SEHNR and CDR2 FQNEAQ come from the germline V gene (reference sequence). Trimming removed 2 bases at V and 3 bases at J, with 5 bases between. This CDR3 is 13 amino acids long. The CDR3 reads CASSLTSGNTIYF. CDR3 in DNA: TGTGCCAGCAGCTTAACTAGTGGAAACACCATATATTTT.

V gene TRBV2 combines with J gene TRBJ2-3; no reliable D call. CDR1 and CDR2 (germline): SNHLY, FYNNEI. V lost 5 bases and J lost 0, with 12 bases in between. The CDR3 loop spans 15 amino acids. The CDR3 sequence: CASSFSSYSTDTQYF. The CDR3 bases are TGTGCCAGCAGTTTTAGCTCATACAGCACAGATACGCAGTATTTT.

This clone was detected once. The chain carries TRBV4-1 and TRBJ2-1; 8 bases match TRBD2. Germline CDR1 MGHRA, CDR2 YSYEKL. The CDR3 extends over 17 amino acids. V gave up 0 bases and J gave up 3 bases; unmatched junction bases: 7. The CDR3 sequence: CASSQDPSGTSYNEQFF. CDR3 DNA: TGCGCCAGCAGCCAAGACCCTTCCGGGACTAGCTACAATGAGCAGTTCTTC.

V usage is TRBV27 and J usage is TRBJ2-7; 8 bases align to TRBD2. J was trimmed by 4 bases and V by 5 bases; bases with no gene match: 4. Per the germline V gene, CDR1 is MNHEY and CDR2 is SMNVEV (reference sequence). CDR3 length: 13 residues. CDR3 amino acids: CASSAGGGYEQYF. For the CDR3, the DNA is TGTGCCAGCAGTGCGGGAGGAGGGTACGAGCAGTACTTC.

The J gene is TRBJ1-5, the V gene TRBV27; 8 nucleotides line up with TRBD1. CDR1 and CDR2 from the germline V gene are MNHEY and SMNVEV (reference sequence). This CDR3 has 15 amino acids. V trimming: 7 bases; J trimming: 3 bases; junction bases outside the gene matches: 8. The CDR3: CASNPTGAYNQPQHF. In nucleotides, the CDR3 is TGTGCCAGCAACCCGACAGGGGCATACAATCAGCCCCAGCATTTT.

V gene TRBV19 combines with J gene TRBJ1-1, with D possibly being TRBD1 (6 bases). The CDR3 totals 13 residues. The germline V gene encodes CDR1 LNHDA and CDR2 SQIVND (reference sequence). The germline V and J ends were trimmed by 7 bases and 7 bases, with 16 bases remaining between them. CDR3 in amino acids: CASTETGAVEAFF. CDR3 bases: TGTGCCAGTACCGAGACAGGCGCCGTTGAAGCTTTCTTT.

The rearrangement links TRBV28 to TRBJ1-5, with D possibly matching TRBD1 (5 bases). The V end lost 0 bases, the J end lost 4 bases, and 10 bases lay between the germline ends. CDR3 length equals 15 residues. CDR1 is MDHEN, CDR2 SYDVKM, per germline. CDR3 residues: CASSLWQGSNQPQHF. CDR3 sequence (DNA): TGTGCCAGCAGTTTATGGCAGGGATCTAATCAGCCCCAGCATTTT.

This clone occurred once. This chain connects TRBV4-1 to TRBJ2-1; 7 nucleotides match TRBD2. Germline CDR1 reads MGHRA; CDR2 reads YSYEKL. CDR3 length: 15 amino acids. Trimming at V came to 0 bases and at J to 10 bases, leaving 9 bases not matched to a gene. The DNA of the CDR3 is TGCGCCAGCAGCCAAGATGGGAATTCGGGAGGCGAGCAGTTCTTC. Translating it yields CASSQDGNSGGEQFF.

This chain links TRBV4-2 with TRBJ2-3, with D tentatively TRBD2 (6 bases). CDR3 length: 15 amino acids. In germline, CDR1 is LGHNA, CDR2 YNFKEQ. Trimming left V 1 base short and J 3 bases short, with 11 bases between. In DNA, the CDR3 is TGTGCCAGCAGCCAAGTTGGTCGGGGGACAGATACGCAGTATTTT. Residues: CASSQVGRGTDTQYF.